The 30 T cell receptor beta chains in this list originate from one sample, sequenced in a study of cytomegalovirus exposure and HLA in healthy donors. The PCR made use of 60 Vbeta and 13 Jbeta primers. Sequencing used immunoSEQ multiplex PCR; TCRdb keeps in-frame clones, though not all of them. Of about 180,000 clones listed, roughly 80% are singletons. Sample: PBMCs. These receptors originate from a man aged 25-45 years in good health and CMV-seropositive.

J is TRBJ1-6 and V is TRBV30; 8 bases are a match to TRBD1. Germline V gives CDR1 GTSNPN, CDR2 SVGIG (reference sequence). The V segment lost 3 bases and the J segment 7 bases; nucleotides outside the gene matches: 14. The CDR3 totals 17 residues. CDR3 nucleotide sequence: TGTGCCTGGAGGCGACTGACAGGGGTCGCCCCAAATTCACCCCTCCACTTT. Protein: CAWRRLTGVAPNSPLHF. Full variable domain (remainder filled in from reference TRBV30 and TRBJ1-6): SQTIHQWPATLVQPVGSPLSLECTVEGTSNPNLYWYRQAAGRGLQLLFYSVGIGQISSEVPQNLSASRPQDRQFILSSKKLLLSDSGFYLCAWRRLTGVAPNSPLHFGNGTRLTVT.

The rearrangement links TRBV7-6 to TRBJ2-7, with D perhaps matching TRBD2 (5 bases). V lost 1 base and J lost 6, with 13 bases in between. This CDR3 spans 14 amino acids. Per germline, CDR1 SGHVS and CDR2 FNYEAQ. CDR3 DNA sequence: TGTGCCAGCAGCTTAGGACGGACCGGAGGCGAGCAGTACTTC. This sequence encodes CASSLGRTGGEQYF. The variable domain in full, completed from reference TRBV7-6 and TRBJ2-7, reads GAGVSQSPRYKVTKRGQDVALRCDPISGHVSLYWYRQALGQGPEFLTYFNYEAQQDKSGLPNDRFSAERPEGSISTLTIQRTEQRDSAMYRCASSLGRTGGEQYFGPGTRLTVT.

The DNA of the CDR3 is TGTGCCAGCAGTCGGAGGCCTTCGGGAGGCTACACCTTC. Translating it yields CASSRRPSGGYTF. The chain carries TRBV2 and TRBJ1-2, with D unclear. Germline CDR1 is SNHLY and CDR2 is FYNNEI. This CDR3 comprises 13 residues. The V and J ends lost 5 bases and 8 bases respectively, with 15 bases between them.

The chain carries TRBV19 and TRBJ1-2; D not certain. The CDR3 totals 15 residues. Germline V gives CDR1 LNHDA, CDR2 SQIVND (reference sequence). The V end was cut by 2 bases, the J end by 0 bases, with 10 bases between. CDR3 in amino acids: CASSIQSPTNYGYTF. The CDR3 nucleotides read TGTGCCAGTAGTATACAGTCACCAACTAACTATGGCTACACCTTC.

The chain couples TRBV5-6 to TRBJ2-6; 8 bases line up with TRBD2. V dropped 0 bases and J dropped 15; count of bases not matched to a gene: 5. This CDR3 comprises 13 residues. The germline V gene has CDR1 SGHDT and CDR2 YYEEEE. The CDR3 region is CASSLAGGGGLTF. CDR3 bases: TGTGCCAGCAGCTTGGCGGGGGGGGGAGGCCTGACTTTC.

The rearrangement uses TRBV7-2 and TRBJ2-7, with D unclear. The CDR3 sequence is 15 residues long. Trimming cost V 4 bases and J 2 bases, with 15 bases left between them. CDR1 SGHTA and CDR2 FQGNSA come from the germline V gene. CDR3 protein: CASSSPTRSPYEQYF. DNA for the CDR3: TGTGCCAGCAGCTCACCGACGCGGAGCCCCTACGAGCAGTACTTC.

The rearrangement joins TRBV7-2 to TRBJ2-1; 12 positions agree with TRBD1. The CDR3 has 15 residues. J gave up 7 bases and V 4 bases, and 5 bases lay outside the gene matches. CDR1 SGHTA and CDR2 FQGNSA come from the germline V gene. CDR3 sequence reads: CASSWGTGGKNEQFF. The CDR3 coding sequence is TGTGCCAGCAGCTGGGGGACAGGGGGCAAGAATGAGCAGTTCTTC.

The J gene is TRBJ2-7, the V gene TRBV5-1; 9 nucleotides agree with TRBD1. Looked up from germline, CDR1 is SGHRS and CDR2 is YFSETQ. CDR3 length: 15 residues. The V segment lost 5 bases and the J segment 0 bases; nucleotides outside the gene matches: 6. The DNA of the CDR3 is TGCGCCAGCAGTCTCCAGGGACAGGGCTCCTACGAGCAGTACTTC. Translated: CASSLQGQGSYEQYF.

This clone was counted only a few times. V is TRBV7-8 and J is TRBJ1-1; D is perhaps TRBD1 (6 bases). This CDR3 spans 18 amino acids. CDR1 is SGHVS, CDR2 FQNEAQ, per germline. Trimming stripped 1 base from V and 0 bases from J, with 18 bases between. The chain's CDR3 is CASSLGRQVWRLNTEAFF. DNA for the CDR3: TGTGCCAGCAGCTTAGGGAGACAGGTTTGGAGACTGAACACTGAAGCTTTCTTT.

V and J are TRBV4-1 and TRBJ1-2; D possibly corresponds to TRBD1 (5 bases). Germline CDR1 MGHRA, CDR2 YSYEKL. Between the trimmed V and J ends, which lost 3 bases and 4 bases, there was a span of 15 bases. The CDR3 consists of 15 residues. The CDR3: CASSQGGRLSYGYTF. In DNA, the CDR3 is TGCGCCAGCAGCCAGGGGGGACGGTTGAGCTATGGCTACACCTTC.

The chain has TRBV20-1 and TRBJ2-1; no reliable D call. CDR1 DFQATT and CDR2 SNEGSKA come from the germline V gene (reference sequence). Trimming removed 3 bases from V and 8 bases from J, with 8 bases in between. The CDR3 length is 11 residues. CDR3 loop: CSASVADEQFF. The CDR3 DNA reads as TGCAGTGCTAGTGTGGCGGATGAGCAGTTCTTC.

The J gene is TRBJ2-3, the V gene TRBV7-9; possible D gene TRBD2, 5 bases. The ends were cut back, 1 base at V and 2 bases at J, with 16 bases in the middle. Germline CDR1 reads SEHNR; CDR2 reads FQNEAQ (reference sequence). The CDR3 runs 17 residues. CDR3 residues: CASSLVSAGPYTDTQYF. CDR3 bases: TGTGCCAGCAGCTTAGTCTCGGCGGGTCCATACACAGATACGCAGTATTTT.

V usage is TRBV28 and J usage is TRBJ2-2; tentatively, D is TRBD2 (6 bases). The germline gives CDR1 MDHEN, CDR2 SYDVKM. With 2 bases removed from V and 3 bases from J, the gap between germline ends came to 13 bases. The CDR3 loop spans 16 amino acids. The CDR3 DNA is TGTGCCAGCAGTTTAGGAGGGAGGTCCTACACCGGGGAGCTGTTTTTT. Translated, it gives CASSLGGRSYTGELFF.

The chain links TRBV11-2 to TRBJ1-2, with D perhaps matching TRBD1 (5 bases). Per the germline V gene, CDR1 is SGHAT and CDR2 is FQNNGV. CDR3 length: 13 residues. V was pared by 0 bases and J by 8 bases, with 10 bases between. The CDR3 coding sequence is TGTGCCAGCAGCTTAGAGGGTCGGACAGGCTACACCTTC. This sequence encodes CASSLEGRTGYTF.

This clone has more than one count but fewer than ten. The rearrangement links TRBV7-8 to TRBJ2-3, with 8 nucleotides matching TRBD2. Germline values: CDR1 SGHVS, CDR2 FQNEAQ. After removal of 1 base from V and 2 bases from J, the junction contained 2 bases not matched to a gene. This CDR3 is built from 15 residues. CDR3 region: CASSLELAVTDTQYF. DNA of the CDR3: TGTGCCAGCAGCTTAGAACTAGCGGTCACAGATACGCAGTATTTT.

V usage is TRBV18 and J usage is TRBJ2-3; 12 bases map to TRBD2. Germline assignment: CDR1 KGHSH and CDR2 LQKENI. Trimming at V came to 2 bases and at J to 4 bases, leaving 7 bases not matched to a gene. The CDR3 is 17 residues long. CDR3 in amino acids: CASSPTGLAGNSDTQYF. The CDR3 DNA reads as TGTGCCAGCTCACCAACCGGACTAGCGGGAAACTCAGATACGCAGTATTTT.

This rearrangement joins TRBV12-5 to TRBJ1-2; TRBD1 aligns across 7 bases. Looked up from germline, CDR1 is LGHNT and CDR2 is FRNRAP. CDR3 length: 15 residues. The V segment lost 1 base and the J segment 4 bases; nucleotides outside the gene matches: 6. The CDR3 region has the DNA TGTGCTAGTGGTTTGGGCCTCGGGACAGCCTATGGCTACACCTTC. Translating it yields CASGLGLGTAYGYTF.

The V and J genes are TRBV28 and TRBJ2-7; D uncertain. V was trimmed by 2 bases and J by 3 bases, leaving 11 bases between them. Looked up from germline, CDR1 is MDHEN and CDR2 is SYDVKM. The CDR3 extends over 14 amino acids. For the CDR3, the DNA is TGTGCCAGCAGTTTAACTTCGCCCTACTACGAGCAGTACTTC. This sequence encodes CASSLTSPYYEQYF.

The V call is TRBV4-1, the J call TRBJ1-2, with 8 bases that match TRBD1. V was clipped by 4 bases and J by 6 bases; unmatched bases: 16. This CDR3 contains 17 residues. Germline V CDR1 and CDR2: MGHRA, YSYEKL. CDR3 DNA: TGCGCCAGCAGCCCACCGGCCTCGGACAGGGCAACTGATGGCTACACCTTC. Translated: CASSPPASDRATDGYTF.

The CDR3 loop is CASTGSNTGELFF. The CDR3 nucleotides are TGTGCCAGCACAGGGTCGAACACCGGGGAGCTGTTTTTT. The gene calls are TRBV27 and TRBJ2-2, with D possibly matching TRBD1 (5 bases). The germline CDR1 and CDR2 sequences are MNHEY and SMNVEV (reference sequence). CDR3 length: 13 residues. With 7 bases removed from V and 0 bases from J, the gap between germline ends came to 6 bases.

This clone was detected only once. CDR3 region: CASSPGTGSHEQYF. In nucleotides, the CDR3 is TGTGCCAGCAGCCCCGGGACAGGGTCCCACGAGCAGTACTTC. J is TRBJ2-7 and V is TRBV7-9, with 9 nucleotides matching TRBD1. Trimming removed 5 bases from V and 5 bases from J; junction bases left unmatched: 7. This CDR3 spans 14 amino acids. Looked up from germline, CDR1 is SEHNR and CDR2 is FQNEAQ (reference sequence).

This clone turned up a few times. The chain links TRBV5-4 to TRBJ1-2, with D possibly being TRBD1 (6 bases). Per germline, CDR1 SGHNT and CDR2 YYREEE (reference sequence). The CDR3 has 15 residues. Trimming stripped 0 bases from V and 5 bases from J, with 14 bases between. CDR3 bases: TGTGCCAGCAGCTTGGCCGGGACAAGGGGATATGGCTACACCTTC. Its protein is CASSLAGTRGYGYTF.

This clone turned up a few times. The rearrangement links TRBV5-6 to TRBJ2-1; 8 positions match TRBD1. The germline V gene encodes CDR1 SGHDT and CDR2 YYEEEE. The CDR3 consists of 17 residues. After removal of 0 bases from V and 0 bases from J, the junction contained 5 bases not matched to a gene. CDR3 region: CASSLDWDRSSYNEQFF. The CDR3 coding sequence is TGTGCCAGCAGCTTGGATTGGGACAGGAGCTCCTACAATGAGCAGTTCTTC. The full variable domain, completed using reference TRBV5-6 and TRBJ2-1, is DAGVTQSPTHLIKTRGQQVTLRCSPKSGHDTVSWYQQALGQGPQFIFQYYEEEERQRGNFPDRFSGHQFPNYSSELNVNALLLGDSALYLCASSLDWDRSSYNEQFFGPGTRLTVL.

This clone has a single count. The gene calls are TRBV7-9 and TRBJ1-2, with TRBD1 identical over 10 bases. The junction had 3 bases not matched to a gene; V was cut back by 4 bases and J by 4 bases. Germline assignment: CDR1 SEHNR and CDR2 FQNEAQ (reference sequence). The CDR3 contains 14 residues. The CDR3 nucleotides read TGTGCCAGCAGCTCTCGGACAGGGGGCTATGGCTACACCTTC. Protein sequence: CASSSRTGGYGYTF.

The chain uses TRBV6-1 and TRBJ1-2; no clear D gene. CDR3 size: 14 residues. V lost 7 bases to trimming and J lost 2 bases, with 14 bases between them. Germline V gene data show CDR1 as MNHNS and CDR2 as SASEGT. The CDR3 bases are TGTGCCAGCAATACAGCAGCCCTAAACTATGGCTACACCTTC. Protein product: CASNTAALNYGYTF.

The chain combines TRBV5-1 with TRBJ2-3, with TRBD2 matching over 9 bases. Germline assignment: CDR1 SGHRS and CDR2 YFSETQ. V gave up 1 base and J gave up 4 bases; unmatched junction bases: 7. The CDR3 is made up of 16 amino acids. The CDR3 region is CASSLRPAGGPDTQYF. DNA for the CDR3: TGCGCCAGCAGCTTGCGTCCAGCGGGGGGCCCAGATACGCAGTATTTT.

V gene TRBV7-9 combines with J gene TRBJ2-7; weak D call: TRBD2 (6 bases). The CDR3 contains 13 residues. V was clipped by 5 bases and J by 1 base, with 9 bases between them. Germline V gene data show CDR1 as SEHNR and CDR2 as FQNEAQ (reference sequence). The CDR3 sequence: CASSPLASYEQYF. CDR3 DNA sequence: TGTGCCAGCAGCCCACTAGCATCCTACGAGCAGTACTTC.

This chain joins TRBV6-5 and TRBJ1-5; no firm D call. This CDR3 is 12 amino acids long. Germline CDR1 MNHEY, CDR2 SVGAGI. The germline V and J ends were trimmed by 6 bases and 6 bases, with 9 bases remaining between them. The chain's CDR3 is CASRVLGQPQHF. The CDR3 nucleotides are TGTGCCAGCAGGGTTCTAGGTCAGCCCCAGCATTTT.

The V and J genes are TRBV10-3 and TRBJ1-2; a weak D match, TRBD1 (5 bases). Trimming took off 3 bases at V and 11 bases at J, with 13 bases between the two ends. CDR1 and CDR2 from the germline V gene are ENHRY and SYGVKD. The CDR3 spans 12 residues. The CDR3 nucleotides are TGTGCCATCAGTGATGAGATTCAGGGTTACACCTTC. Its protein is CAISDEIQGYTF.

Here the CDR3 DNA reads TGCGCCAGCAGCCTCGTAACAGTCGACGTGGGCTACGAGCAGTACTTC. Translation: CASSLVTVDVGYEQYF. This chain joins TRBV5-1 and TRBJ2-5; no clear D. Gene TRBJ2-7 matches the end of the DNA better, so the J call may be wrong. There are 16 residues in the CDR3. Germline CDR1 SGHRS, CDR2 YFSETQ.